This T cell receptor (beta chain) was sequenced in a study of blood T cell dynamics during melanoma immunotherapy. Study context: Patients with metastatic melanoma got pembrolizumab or nivolumab-ipilimumab as first-line care.

Germline CDR1 reads SGDLS; CDR2 reads YYNGEE. The CDR3 is made up of 16 amino acids. The ends were cut back, 0 bases at V and 10 bases at J, with 22 bases in the middle. Worth noting for this clone: Its antigen is as yet unknown.

Measured with immunoSEQ multiplex PCR; TCRdb has only the in-frame clones, and not every one. The sample lists about 22,000 clones, under 90% seen once, with roughly 1.2% in the top ten. The study, taken as a whole, reports: The study could not tell melanoma-specific clones from general immune activation.

Time point: pre-treatment baseline. This specimen was blood, taken from a patient treated with checkpoint blockade. This TCR was sampled from a human donor with melanoma. The chain employs TRBV9 and TRBJ1-1; D possibly corresponds to TRBD1 (5 bases). This CDR3 is CASSVAPEGAEGRAFF. For the CDR3, the DNA is TGTGCCAGCAGCGTAGCTCCCGAGGGCGCCGAGGGGAGAGCTTTCTTT.